The 3 T cell receptor beta chains reported below all come from one sample, sequenced in a study of blood T cell repertoires in COVID-19 (dated by TCRdb to 2020 to 2021). The library came from the immunoSEQ multiplex PCR assay. This is the immuneACCESS table as TCRdb keeps it, with only in-frame sequences that have V and J called. A part of the clones is gone; compared with another copy, unresolved V genes explain less than half, and the rest is unexplained. For this sample there are more than 55,000 clones; around 87% appear just once. The ten largest clones capture roughly 18% of the sample. Sequenced sample: peripheral blood. Every receptor here comes from a woman between 55 and 75 years old with COVID-19, enrolled during active disease.

The genes are TRBV5-1 and TRBJ2-1; 9 bases line up with TRBD2. The CDR3 is made up of 16 amino acids. Germline V gives CDR1 SGHRS, CDR2 YFSETQ. Losses at the gene ends were 4 bases for V and 6 bases for J; bases not matched to a gene: 11. The CDR3 loop reads CASSPGAGGPINEQFF. CDR3 in DNA: TGCGCCAGCAGCCCGGGGGCGGGAGGGCCGATCAATGAGCAGTTCTTC.

J is TRBJ1-1 and V is TRBV12-3 or TRBV12-4, with no clear D. Trimming cost V 5 bases and J 9 bases, with 16 bases left between them. This CDR3 contains 13 residues. As DNA, the CDR3 is TGTGCCAGCAGTCCCCTAAGCGGGCAGAAAGCTTTCTTT. This translates into CASSPLSGQKAFF.

This chain links TRBV3-1 (or the pseudogene TRBV3-2) with TRBJ1-1, with a possible D match to TRBD1 (6 bases). The CDR3 is 14 residues long. Germline CDR1 and CDR2: LGHDT and YNNKEL (reference sequence). V lost 4 bases and J 0 bases, leaving 9 bases between the germline ends. The CDR3 DNA reads as TGTGCCAGCAGCCGCGCAGGGGTGAACACTGAAGCTTTCTTT. It translates to CASSRAGVNTEAFF.